The 28 T cell receptor beta chains below come from one sample, sequenced in a study of blood T cell repertoires in COVID-19. TCRdb keeps only in-frame clones here, not all; method: immunoSEQ multiplex PCR. The data hold about 320,000 clones, with 88% observed a single time. Sequences were obtained from PBMCs or T cells enriched from blood (not recorded which). The receptors were gathered from a man under 40 who had recovered from COVID-19.

The CDR3 DNA reads as TGTGCCAGCAGTTACCCAGGGGACGGCTACGAGCAGTACTTC. Translation: CASSYPGDGYEQYF. The chain has TRBV6-6 and TRBJ2-7, with D possibly matching TRBD1 (6 bases). This CDR3 has 14 residues. V was pared by 2 bases and J by 3 bases, with 11 bases between. Germline V gene data show CDR1 as MNHNY and CDR2 as SVGAGI (reference sequence).

As for this clone: The same CDR3 is also encoded by other DNA sequences in this sample. V and J are TRBV9 and TRBJ2-3; perhaps TRBD1 as D (6 bases). CDR1 is SGDLS and CDR2 is YYNGEE in the germline V gene. V was clipped by 2 bases and J by 2 bases, with 9 bases between them. The CDR3 has 14 residues. The CDR3 spells CASSVEGDTDTQYF. CDR3 in DNA: TGTGCCAGCAGCGTCGAGGGGGACACAGATACGCAGTATTTT.

The chain combines TRBV6-5 with TRBJ1-2; D gene uncertain. The CDR3 runs 14 residues. Germline CDR1 MNHEY, CDR2 SVGAGI. Trimming shortened V by 6 bases and J by 4 bases, and 15 bases separated the two germline ends. The CDR3: CASRDPRVAYGYTF. The CDR3 coding sequence is TGTGCCAGCAGAGATCCTCGGGTCGCCTATGGCTACACCTTC.

This sequence joins TRBV11-3 and TRBJ1-3, with 7 positions matching TRBD1. This CDR3 region has 14 residues. Unmatched junction bases numbered 9, after V lost 5 bases and J lost 8 bases. Germline V gives CDR1 SGHNT, CDR2 YENEEA. CDR3 region: CASSLSTGDDTIYF. The CDR3 coding sequence is TGTGCCAGCAGCCTTTCTACAGGGGACGACACCATATATTTT. The whole variable domain, filled in from reference TRBV11-3 and TRBJ1-3, reads EAGVVQSPRYKIIEKKQPVAFWCNPISGHNTLYWYLQNLGQGPELLIRYENEEAVDDSQLPKDRFSAERLKGVDSTLKIQPAELGDSAVYLCASSLSTGDDTIYFGEGSWLTVV.

The rearrangement links TRBV4-1 to TRBJ1-2; D not resolved. V shed 0 bases and J shed 4 bases, with 12 bases lying between them. From germline, CDR1 is MGHRA and CDR2 YSYEKL. This CDR3 spans 15 amino acids. CDR3 in amino acids: CASSQEANVPYGYTF. The CDR3 coding sequence is TGCGCCAGCAGCCAAGAGGCAAACGTACCCTATGGCTACACCTTC.

About this clone itself: Other DNA sequences in this sample translate to the same CDR3. The V and J genes are TRBV5-1 and TRBJ1-6; D remains ambiguous. The CDR3 is 15 amino acids. Trimming removed 0 bases at V and 0 bases at J, with 4 bases between. CDR1 and CDR2 from the germline V gene are SGHRS and YFSETQ. CDR3 loop: CASSLGSSYNSPLHF. The DNA for the CDR3 is TGCGCCAGCAGCTTGGGGAGCTCCTATAATTCACCCCTCCACTTT.

In this sample, this clone turned up once. The rearrangement uses TRBV2 and TRBJ1-1, with TRBD1 matching over 9 bases. CDR1 SNHLY and CDR2 FYNNEI come from the germline V gene. V dropped 11 bases and J dropped 4; count of bases not matched to a gene: 8. The CDR3 length is 13 residues. DNA for the CDR3: TGTGCCTGGCGAACAGGGGGCGGCACTGAAGCTTTCTTT. Amino acid sequence: CAWRTGGGTEAFF.

Regarding this clone: Distinct nucleotide sequences in the sample also encode this CDR3. The V call is TRBV19, the J call TRBJ2-3; tentatively, D is TRBD2 (7 bases). CDR3 size: 13 residues. The V gene's germline CDR1 is LNHDA and CDR2 SQIVND (reference sequence). Trimming cost V 6 bases and J 4 bases, with 11 bases left between them. The CDR3 nucleotides are TGTGCCAGTAGGGGGGGGGCCCCAGATACGCAGTATTTT. Its translation: CASRGGAPDTQYF.

CDR3 DNA sequence: TGTGCCAGCAGCCCCACACAGGGGGGCGAGCAGTACTTC. This gives the protein CASSPTQGGEQYF. The chain carries TRBV3-1 (or the pseudogene TRBV3-2) and TRBJ2-7, with 8 bases aligning to TRBD1. This CDR3 has 13 residues. Germline assignment: CDR1 LGHDT and CDR2 YNNKEL (reference sequence). The trim removed 4 bases at V and 6 bases at J, leaving 5 bases unmatched.

This clone occurred once. The V and J genes are TRBV5-1 and TRBJ2-7; 8 bases map to TRBD1. With 0 bases clipped from V and 2 bases from J, the junction kept 1 base outside the gene matches. Germline-derived CDR1 and CDR2 are SGHRS and YFSETQ. The CDR3 runs to 14 residues. CDR3 residues: CASSLARGPYEQYF. The CDR3 DNA sequence: TGCGCCAGCAGCTTGGCCAGGGGGCCCTACGAGCAGTACTTC.

The table lists this clone with a few counts. The chain uses TRBV19 and TRBJ2-7, with a tentative D call TRBD2 (6 bases). Germline V gene sequence: CDR1 LNHDA, CDR2 SQIVND (reference sequence). V was shortened by 3 bases and J by 10 bases, with 13 bases between the two germline ends. The CDR3 is made up of 12 amino acids. CDR3 DNA: TGTGCCAGTAGTATCGGAGGGCACGCTCAGTACTTC. Translation: CASSIGGHAQYF.

J is TRBJ1-5 and V is TRBV19; D ambiguous. The CDR3 loop spans 15 amino acids. V lost 7 bases, J lost 1 base, and 14 bases lay in between. The germline gives CDR1 LNHDA, CDR2 SQIVND (reference sequence). The CDR3, as DNA: TGTGCCAGTACCTGGTCGGGGTTAAGCAATCAGCCCCAGCATTTT. It yields the protein CASTWSGLSNQPQHF.

This clone was recorded once. The chain links TRBV28 to TRBJ1-1; D is perhaps TRBD1 (6 bases). The CDR3 has 14 residues. Germline CDR1 is MDHEN and CDR2 is SYDVKM. V lost 5 bases to trimming and J lost 2 bases, with 12 bases between them. CDR3 bases: TGTGCCAGCAGTCTCACAGGGTATAACACTGAAGCTTTCTTT. It yields the protein CASSLTGYNTEAFF.

V is TRBV10-2 and J is TRBJ2-5; 10 positions match TRBD2. J gave up 3 bases and V 5 bases, and 6 bases lay outside the gene matches. The CDR3 contains 15 residues. Germline-derived CDR1 and CDR2 are WSHSY and SAAADI. CDR3 loop: CASSWTSGKKETQYF. CDR3 bases: TGCGCCAGCAGTTGGACTAGCGGCAAGAAAGAGACCCAGTACTTC.

In DNA, the CDR3 is TGTGCCACCAGCGGCCGGGGGGAGAACACCGGGGAGCTGTTTTTT. Amino acid sequence: CATSGRGENTGELFF. The rearrangement uses TRBV24-1 and TRBJ2-2; the match to TRBD2 covers 7 bases. Germline V CDR1 and CDR2: KGHDR, SFDVKD. There are 15 residues in the CDR3. V trimming: 7 bases; J trimming: 1 base; junction bases outside the gene matches: 5.

The chain joins TRBV7-9 to TRBJ1-3; D gene uncertain. The CDR3 spans 15 residues. V lost 3 bases and J 0 bases, leaving 9 bases between the germline ends. Germline-derived CDR1 and CDR2 are SEHNR and FQNEAQ (reference sequence). The CDR3 DNA reads as TGTGCCAGCAGCTTTATAGGAGCCTCTGGAAACACCATATATTTT. The encoded protein is CASSFIGASGNTIYF.

This rearrangement joins TRBV6-1 to TRBJ1-5, with a weak D call TRBD1 (5 bases). This CDR3 has 14 residues. Germline lookup yields CDR1 MNHNS and CDR2 SASEGT. Trimming removed 1 base at V and 9 bases at J, with 13 bases between. The CDR3 spells CASSEDRIFGPQHF. Here the CDR3 DNA reads TGTGCCAGCAGTGAAGACAGGATCTTTGGGCCCCAGCATTTT.

This clone was found once. This chain joins TRBV6-4 and TRBJ2-7; 10 bases are shared with TRBD2. The CDR3 consists of 16 residues. CDR1 is MRHNA, CDR2 SNTAGT, per germline. V lost 0 bases, J lost 5 bases, and 7 bases stayed unmatched. CDR3 loop: CASSDSSGTSVDEQYF. As DNA, the CDR3 is TGTGCCAGCAGTGACTCTTCCGGGACTAGCGTTGACGAGCAGTACTTC.

The chain uses TRBV30 and TRBJ1-1, with TRBD1 identical over 9 bases. With 2 bases clipped from V and 1 base from J, the junction kept 5 bases outside the gene matches. Germline lookup yields CDR1 GTSNPN and CDR2 SVGIG (reference sequence). CDR3 length: 15 residues. CDR3 DNA: TGTGCCTGGAGTCCCCCGGGACAGGGGAACACTGAAGCTTTCTTT. Translating gives CAWSPPGQGNTEAFF.

The rearrangement uses TRBV28 and TRBJ2-7; possible D gene TRBD1, 6 bases. There are 13 residues in the CDR3. V gave up 10 bases and J gave up 0 bases, with 13 bases separating them. Germline CDR1 is MDHEN and CDR2 is SYDVKM. In nucleotides, the CDR3 is TGTGCCATCACAGGGCAGCCCTCCTACGAGCAGTACTTC. Its translation: CAITGQPSYEQYF.

The chain carries TRBV12-3 or TRBV12-4 and TRBJ2-7, with 8 nucleotides matching TRBD1. CDR3 size: 13 residues. V trimming: 4 bases; J trimming: 6 bases; junction bases outside the gene matches: 5. The CDR3 protein is CASSSPGGGEQYF. Here the CDR3 DNA reads TGTGCCAGCAGTTCCCCAGGGGGCGGCGAGCAGTACTTC.

This chain uses TRBV6-2 or TRBV6-3 with TRBJ1-1; D is uncertain. CDR1 and CDR2 from the germline V gene are MNHEY and SVGEGT. This CDR3 comprises 14 residues. V lost 2 bases and J lost 2, with 9 bases in between. CDR3 DNA: TGTGCCAGCAGTTACCCACAGAGAAACACTGAAGCTTTCTTT. Translated, it gives CASSYPQRNTEAFF.

The chain couples TRBV9 to TRBJ1-2; D is ambiguous. V dropped 4 bases and J dropped 3 bases, with 16 bases sitting between them. This CDR3 is 15 amino acids long. The V gene's germline CDR1 is SGDLS and CDR2 YYNGEE. The CDR3 DNA reads as TGTGCCAGCAGCCGGGAGTCACAAGTTGACTATGGCTACACCTTC. This encodes CASSRESQVDYGYTF.

This sequence joins TRBV27 and TRBJ2-3, with 10 bases fitting TRBD2. This CDR3 is built from 17 residues. Unmatched junction bases numbered 5, after V lost 0 bases and J lost 2 bases. Per the germline V gene, CDR1 is MNHEY and CDR2 is SMNVEV (reference sequence). The CDR3 DNA follows: TGTGCCAGCAGTTTATCTAGCGGGGGGCCGCACACAGATACGCAGTATTTT. Residues: CASSLSSGGPHTDTQYF.

This clone was detected once. The chain joins TRBV20-1 to TRBJ2-3; 10 positions match TRBD2. Germline V CDR1 and CDR2: DFQATT, SNEGSKA (reference sequence). The CDR3 runs to 16 residues. The V gene end was trimmed by 6 bases and the J gene end by 4 bases; junction bases not matched to a gene: 13. The CDR3 nucleotides read TGCAGTGCCAGTGAGGGGCTAGCGGGGGCCCCAGATACGCAGTATTTT. Its protein product is CSASEGLAGAPDTQYF.

The rearrangement links TRBV7-9 to TRBJ2-1, with 10 bases that match TRBD2. Germline CDR1 SEHNR, CDR2 FQNEAQ (reference sequence). Trimming took 0 bases from V and 8 from J; bases not matched to a gene: 7. This CDR3 has 16 amino acids. The CDR3 coding sequence is TGTGCCAGCAGCTTAGCGGCTAGCGGGGGCGGGGATGAGCAGTTCTTC. Residues: CASSLAASGGGDEQFF.

The chain combines TRBV4-1 with TRBJ2-1; D gene unclear. This CDR3 region has 13 residues. CDR1 and CDR2 from the germline V gene are MGHRA and YSYEKL. Trimming took off 0 bases at V and 4 bases at J, with 4 bases between the two ends. DNA of the CDR3: TGCGCCAGCAGCCAAGACACTTACAATGAGCAGTTCTTC. Amino acids: CASSQDTYNEQFF.

The rearrangement uses TRBV5-1 and TRBJ2-7; the D gene is possibly TRBD2 (5 bases). The V and J ends lost 3 bases and 1 base respectively, with 14 bases between them. The CDR3 sequence is 15 residues long. Germline CDR1 SGHRS, CDR2 YFSETQ. The CDR3 DNA reads TGCGCCAGCAGCTGGTTTCCCGAGGGTTCCTACGAGCAGTACTTC. This translates into CASSWFPEGSYEQYF.